This is a list of T cell receptor beta chains from one sample in a study of blood T cells in healthy people across ages. TCRdb itself ran the 5' RACE reads through MiXCR, one entry per CDR3 protein. The table lists approximately 940,000 distinct CDR3 sequences, roughly 48% of them singletons. Sequenced material: blood. The receptors were sampled from a man aged 30-40 years in good health. CDR3s include the opening cysteine and the closing phenylalanine or tryptophan. D genes are given only for firm matches. Clone size is given for some rows only: seen once, a few or many times, or a class if the clone is expanded.

J gene	D gene	clone size	V gene	CDR3 DNA	CDR3 protein
TRBJ1-3	NA	NA	TRBV27	TGTGCCAGCAGTCAGGGTGGGAGAAACACCATATATTTT	CASSQGGRNTIYF
TRBJ1-1	NA	NA	TRBV6-6	TGTGCCAGCAATCCACCGGGATGGGACACTGAAGCTTTCTTT	CASNPPGWDTEAFF
TRBJ2-7	TRBD1	once	TRBV7-2	TGTGCCAGCAGCTTGGGTGACAGGGATCGAGACGAGCAGTACTTC	CASSLGDRDRDEQYF
TRBJ2-1	NA	NA	TRBV7-7	TGTGCTAGCAGCCCCCAGACAGGTGGCCCGACTGGGCAGTTCTTC	CASSPQTGGPTGQFF
TRBJ2-7	NA	few	TRBV7-9	TGTGCCAGCAGCCCAACCTCGGGGACCCAGGGGCAGTACTTC	CASSPTSGTQGQYF
TRBJ1-1	NA	NA	TRBV20-1	TGCAGTGCTAAATCCCCGGGGCCTGAAGCTTTCTTT	CSAKSPGPEAFF
TRBJ2-3	TRBD2	once	TRBV28	TGTGCCAGCAGGAATCCAGCGGGGGTGACAGATACGCAGTATTTT	CASRNPAGVTDTQYF
TRBJ2-5	NA	few	TRBV20-1	TGCAGTGCTAGAGTCGGGGGGCCAAAGGAGACCCAGTACTTC	CSARVGGPKETQYF
TRBJ1-4	NA	few	TRBV28	TGTGCCAGCAGTTTGCTTTCTGCAACTAATGAAAAACTGTTTTTT	CASSLLSATNEKLFF
TRBJ2-1	NA	few	TRBV20-1	TGCAGTTTTCCTATGGGGGGGGGCCAGAGTGAGCAGTTCTTC	CSFPMGGGQSEQFF
TRBJ2-7	NA	NA	TRBV6-2/TRBV6-3	TGTGCCAGCAGCCCCCTGGAGTACGAGCAGTACTTC	CASSPLEYEQYF
TRBJ2-1	NA	NA	TRBV3-1	TGTGCCAGCAGCCATCACGGCAGGGGGGGCCGAAATGAGCAGTTCTTC	CASSHHGRGGRNEQFF
TRBJ2-3	NA	NA	TRBV7-9	TGTGCCAGCAGCTTAATCGAGTGGGGACCAGATACGCAGTATTTT	CASSLIEWGPDTQYF
TRBJ2-3	TRBD1	few	TRBV28	TGTGCCAGCAAGGGTGGACAGGGGGCGGTTCTCACAGATACGCAGTATTTT	CASKGGQGAVLTDTQYF
TRBJ2-1	TRBD2	NA	TRBV27	TGTGCCAGCAGTGTCCTAGCGGGGGACTACAATGAGCAGTTCTTC	CASSVLAGDYNEQFF
TRBJ2-7	NA	NA	TRBV4-1	TGCGCCAGCAGCCAAGATTTTCGTGGAGGGGTATACGAGCAGTACTTC	CASSQDFRGGVYEQYF
TRBJ2-5	NA	NA	TRBV7-9	TGTGCCAGCAGCCCAACCCCGTCCCAGGAGACCCAGTACTTC	CASSPTPSQETQYF
TRBJ1-2	TRBD1	many	TRBV6-5	TGTGCCAGCAGCCGGGGACAGGGCGGTGGCTACACCTTC	CASSRGQGGGYTF
TRBJ2-6	NA	NA	TRBV10-3	TGTGCCATCAGTGGGACGATGGGGGTTGGGGCCAACGTCCTGACTTTC	CAISGTMGVGANVLTF